This T cell receptor beta chain was identified during a study of blood T cell repertoires in COVID-19. Assay used: immunoSEQ multiplex PCR; TCRdb lists only in-frame clones, some missing. The sample holds about 180,000 clones, 65% to 90% seen once. Germline CDR1 is SGHDN and CDR2 is FVKESK. Trimming stripped 3 bases from V and 4 bases from J, with 18 bases between. The CDR3 is 16 amino acids. Sequencing was done on a sample of peripheral blood. The clonotype comes from a man between 50 and 59 years old with active or convalescent COVID-19. V is TRBV14 and J is TRBJ1-1, with a possible D match to TRBD1 (5 bases). This CDR3 is CASSHRALVSGTEAFF. Written as DNA, the CDR3 is TGTGCCAGCAGCCACAGGGCTCTTGTAAGTGGCACTGAAGCTTTCTTT.